The rows below give T cell receptor beta chains drawn from one sample of a study of OX40 agonist ivuxolimab in advanced cancers. Libraries were prepared by immunoSEQ multiplex PCR; TCRdb keeps only in-frame clonotypes and omits some of them. The table records about 140,000 clones, about nine tenths of them present only once. This specimen consisted of CD4+ or CD8+ T cells sorted from blood, obtained in a trial of the OX40 agonist ivuxolimab. All receptors derive from an adult with an advanced solid tumor such as melanoma, head and neck, liver or kidney cancer. Both conserved end residues are part of each CDR3. The D gene is left open where the match is weak. Size is stated for part of the rows, as once, few or many counts, or as a class when the clone is expanded.

V gene: TRBV19
clone size: .
D gene: .
CDR3 length: 13
J gene: TRBJ2-4
CDR3 DNA: TGTGCCAGTAGGGAACAGGGTTTTTACATTCAGTACTTC
CDR3 protein: CASREQGFYIQYF

V gene: TRBV28
clone size: .
D gene: TRBD1
CDR3 length: 15
J gene: TRBJ1-4
CDR3 DNA: TGTGCCAGCAGTACAAGGACAGGGGGCAATGAAAAACTGTTTTTT
CDR3 protein: CASSTRTGGNEKLFF

V gene: TRBV6-5
clone size: .
D gene: TRBD1
CDR3 length: 14
J gene: TRBJ1-2
CDR3 DNA: TGTGCCAGCAGCCCCACAGGGGTCGCCTATGGCTACACCTTC
CDR3 protein: CASSPTGVAYGYTF

V gene: TRBV6-6
clone size: .
D gene: .
CDR3 length: 15
J gene: TRBJ1-1
CDR3 DNA: TGTGCCAGCACCCAAACCCAGCCGATGAACACTGAAGCTTTCTTT
CDR3 protein: CASTQTQPMNTEAFF

V gene: TRBV14
clone size: .
D gene: .
CDR3 length: 14
J gene: TRBJ1-5
CDR3 DNA: TGTGCCAGCAGCCACAACAGCCGAAATCAGCCCCAGCATTTT
CDR3 protein: CASSHNSRNQPQHF

V gene: TRBV18
clone size: .
D gene: TRBD1
CDR3 length: 18
J gene: TRBJ1-1
CDR3 DNA: TGTGCCAGCTCACCACTCCGGACAGGGGACCTCATGAACACTGAAGCTTTCTTT
CDR3 protein: CASSPLRTGDLMNTEAFF

V gene: TRBV7-3
clone size: .
D gene: .
CDR3 length: 17
J gene: TRBJ2-2
CDR3 DNA: TGTGCCAGCAGCCTTCAAGCGGGCCCCAGTGGGTCCGGGGAGCTGTTTTTT
CDR3 protein: CASSLQAGPSGSGELFF

V gene: TRBV5-3
clone size: .
D gene: TRBD2
CDR3 length: 15
J gene: TRBJ2-7
CDR3 DNA: TGTGCCAGAAGCTTGGGTTTAGCGGGAGGGTACGAGCAGTACTTC
CDR3 protein: CARSLGLAGGYEQYF

V gene: TRBV7-2
clone size: .
D gene: TRBD1
CDR3 length: 16
J gene: TRBJ1-2
CDR3 DNA: TGTGCCAGCAGCTTAGCGGGGGCGGACAGGAACTATGGCTACACCTTC
CDR3 protein: CASSLAGADRNYGYTF

V gene: TRBV10-3
clone size: .
D gene: .
CDR3 length: 15
J gene: TRBJ2-3
CDR3 DNA: TGTGCCATCAGTGATGAGGGGAGGATTACAGATACGCAGTATTTT
CDR3 protein: CAISDEGRITDTQYF

V gene: TRBV2
clone size: .
D gene: TRBD1
CDR3 length: 16
J gene: TRBJ2-7
CDR3 DNA: TGTGCCAGCAGTGAATCGATCGGACAGGGGTCCCACGAGCAGTACTTC
CDR3 protein: CASSESIGQGSHEQYF

V gene: TRBV19
clone size: .
D gene: .
CDR3 length: 13
J gene: TRBJ1-1
CDR3 DNA: TGTGCCAGTAGTAAGGGGGACTACACTGAAGCTTTCTTT
CDR3 protein: CASSKGDYTEAFF

V gene: TRBV7-9
clone size: .
D gene: .
CDR3 length: 15
J gene: TRBJ1-1
CDR3 DNA: TGTGCCAGCAGCTTACCGGGACATCAGAACACTGAAGCTTTCTTT
CDR3 protein: CASSLPGHQNTEAFF

V gene: TRBV7-9
clone size: .
D gene: .
CDR3 length: 12
J gene: TRBJ1-1
CDR3 DNA: TGTGCCAGCAGCTTAAGGGGCACTGAAGCTTTCTTT
CDR3 protein: CASSLRGTEAFF

V gene: TRBV28
clone size: .
D gene: .
CDR3 length: 14
J gene: TRBJ2-7
CDR3 DNA: TGTGCCAGCAGTTTCGGCACGAGAAGCTACGAGCAGTACTTC
CDR3 protein: CASSFGTRSYEQYF

V gene: TRBV19
clone size: .
D gene: TRBD1
CDR3 length: 14
J gene: TRBJ1-4
CDR3 DNA: TGTGCCAGTACAGGGGGCGCTTACATGCAAAAACTGTTTTTT
CDR3 protein: CASTGGAYMQKLFF

V gene: TRBV5-1
clone size: .
D gene: .
CDR3 length: 15
J gene: TRBJ2-7
CDR3 DNA: TGCGCCAGCAGCTTGAGGCCAGCCACCTCCTACGAGCAGTACTTC
CDR3 protein: CASSLRPATSYEQYF

V gene: TRBV6-4
clone size: .
D gene: TRBD2
CDR3 length: 15
J gene: TRBJ2-1
CDR3 DNA: TGTGCCAGCAGTCGACTAGCGGGGGAAGACAATGAGCAGTTCTTC
CDR3 protein: CASSRLAGEDNEQFF

V gene: TRBV5-1
clone size: .
D gene: TRBD2
CDR3 length: 14
J gene: TRBJ2-7
CDR3 DNA: TGCGCCAGCAGCGTTAGCGGGAGGTCCTACGAGCAGTACTTC
CDR3 protein: CASSVSGRSYEQYF

V gene: TRBV28
clone size: .
D gene: .
CDR3 length: 15
J gene: TRBJ2-1
CDR3 DNA: TGTGCCAGCAGGACCTCGAGGCGGGTTCGGAATGAGCAGTTCTTC
CDR3 protein: CASRTSRRVRNEQFF

V gene: TRBV10-1
clone size: .
D gene: TRBD1
CDR3 length: 15
J gene: TRBJ2-7
CDR3 DNA: TGCGCCAGCAGTGAGGGGACAGGGGTATTCTACGAGCAGTACTTC
CDR3 protein: CASSEGTGVFYEQYF

V gene: TRBV6-1
clone size: .
D gene: TRBD2
CDR3 length: 15
J gene: TRBJ2-3
CDR3 DNA: TGTGCCAGCAGTGATGAGAGCGGGGGCACAGATACGCAGTATTTT
CDR3 protein: CASSDESGGTDTQYF

V gene: TRBV7-9
clone size: .
D gene: .
CDR3 length: 14
J gene: TRBJ1-5
CDR3 DNA: TGTGCCAGCAGCTTAGGGGGTGGGGTTCAGCCCCAGCATTTT
CDR3 protein: CASSLGGGVQPQHF

V gene: TRBV10-3
clone size: .
D gene: .
CDR3 length: 17
J gene: TRBJ2-4
CDR3 DNA: TGTGCCATCAGTGAGTCTCAGGGAAGGGGTGACAAAAACATTCAGTACTTC
CDR3 protein: CAISESQGRGDKNIQYF

V gene: TRBV10-1
clone size: .
D gene: .
CDR3 length: 12
J gene: TRBJ2-2
CDR3 DNA: TGCGCCAGCAGGTCGGACACCGGGGAGCTGTTTTTT
CDR3 protein: CASRSDTGELFF

V gene: TRBV7-2
clone size: .
D gene: TRBD2
CDR3 length: 14
J gene: TRBJ2-1
CDR3 DNA: TGTGCCAGCAGCTTAGGCGGGAGTATCAATGAGCAGTTCTTC
CDR3 protein: CASSLGGSINEQFF

V gene: TRBV18
clone size: .
D gene: TRBD1
CDR3 length: 15
J gene: TRBJ1-1
CDR3 DNA: TGTGCCAGCTCACTCACCGGGACAGGCCAAGGTGAAGCTTTCTTT
CDR3 protein: CASSLTGTGQGEAFF

V gene: TRBV10-3
clone size: .
D gene: .
CDR3 length: 14
J gene: TRBJ1-2
CDR3 DNA: TGTGCCATCAGTGGGGGGACATTTAACTATGGCTACACCTTC
CDR3 protein: CAISGGTFNYGYTF

V gene: TRBV19
clone size: .
D gene: .
CDR3 length: 13
J gene: TRBJ2-5
CDR3 DNA: TGTGCCAGTAGATCCGGGAGCTTAGAGACCCAGTACTTC
CDR3 protein: CASRSGSLETQYF

V gene: TRBV11-2
clone size: .
D gene: TRBD2
CDR3 length: 19
J gene: TRBJ2-1
CDR3 DNA: TGTGCCAGCAGTCCCGTGGGCGGCGGACTAGCGGGAGGAACCCAGGGTGTGTTCTTC
CDR3 protein: CASSPVGGGLAGGTQGVFF

V gene: TRBV7-9
clone size: .
D gene: .
CDR3 length: 14
J gene: TRBJ2-5
CDR3 DNA: TGTGCCAGCAACTCGGGACTGTTGGAAGAGACCCAGTACTTC
CDR3 protein: CASNSGLLEETQYF

V gene: TRBV7-2
clone size: .
D gene: TRBD1
CDR3 length: 14
J gene: TRBJ2-5
CDR3 DNA: TGTGCCAGCAGCTGGCAGGGGGCCGGGGAGACCCAGTACTTC
CDR3 protein: CASSWQGAGETQYF

V gene: TRBV4-2
clone size: .
D gene: TRBD1
CDR3 length: 20
J gene: TRBJ2-3
CDR3 DNA: TGTGCCAGCAGCCAGATCGGAGGGACAGGAATCGATGGGGCCCCAGATACGCAGTATTTT
CDR3 protein: CASSQIGGTGIDGAPDTQYF

V gene: TRBV11-2
clone size: .
D gene: .
CDR3 length: 15
J gene: TRBJ2-7
CDR3 DNA: TGTGCCAGCAGCTTAACCCTCCAGGCCCTCTCCGAGCAGTACTTC
CDR3 protein: CASSLTLQALSEQYF

V gene: TRBV30
clone size: .
D gene: .
CDR3 length: 14
J gene: TRBJ2-1
CDR3 DNA: TGTGCCTGGGTCCCGGGCGGGACTGGCGATGAGCAGTTCTTC
CDR3 protein: CAWVPGGTGDEQFF

V gene: TRBV18
clone size: once
D gene: .
CDR3 length: 15
J gene: TRBJ1-2
CDR3 DNA: TGTGCCAGCTCCCGGACGGCGGACAGCAACTATGGCTACACCTTC
CDR3 protein: CASSRTADSNYGYTF

V gene: TRBV12-5
clone size: .
D gene: TRBD1
CDR3 length: 13
J gene: TRBJ2-5
CDR3 DNA: TGTGCTAGCTTGAGGGGGCAAGGGGAGACCCAGTACTTC
CDR3 protein: CASLRGQGETQYF